This paragraph reports one TCR beta chain. The protocol was immunoSEQ multiplex PCR, while the TCRdb copy is restricted to in-frame clones and leaves out a portion. Of 11,000 to 15,000 clones listed, around two fifths are singletons. There were 200,000 CFSE-labeled responder cells plated together with 200,000 irradiated, violet-dye-labeled stimulator cells. Upon completion of the reaction, proliferating CFSE-low responders, both CD3+CD4+ and CD3+CD8+, were sorted. The data stem from a study of graft-versus-host responses after intestinal transplantation. Overall study results and limits: Recipient bone marrow held GvH clones, some seen earlier in ileum or blood. Early HvG declines after transplant were associated with peak circulating GvH clone levels.

Germline CDR1 reads WNHNN; CDR2 reads SYGVQD (reference sequence). The CDR3 runs to 16 residues. Trimming took 7 bases from V and 5 from J; bases not matched to a gene: 13. The V gene is TRBV10-1, the J gene TRBJ2-1; 8 nucleotides line up with TRBD1. This receptor was obtained from a human patient who received an intestinal transplant. Material: alloreactive CD8+ T cells from a mixed lymphocyte reaction culture, obtained before intestinal transplant. Subset indicated: CFSE-low proliferating T cells sorted from approximately 6-day pre-transplant mixed lymphocyte reaction (GvH or HvG direction). This CDR3 reads CASKAGTGSFHNEQFF. The CDR3 region has the DNA TGCGCCAGCAAGGCGGGGACAGGATCTTTTCACAATGAGCAGTTCTTC.